The 24 T cell receptor beta chains below all came from one sample that was sequenced in a study of Ad26.COV2.S vaccination and SARS-CoV-2 variants (dated by TCRdb to the early 2020s). To prepare the library, the immunoSEQ multiplex PCR assay was applied. TCRdb's version of the immuneACCESS table is confined to in-frame rearrangements and falls short of the full clone set. An unresolved V gene accounts for under half of the shortfall where checked; the remainder is of unknown origin. This sample gives hundreds of thousands of clones in total; about 88% of them show up just once. Over 2% of the sample is taken by the ten largest. In the paper's terms, the treatment or condition label means: roughly 19 received Ad26.COV2.S at low or high dose, single or two shots; roughly 5 received placebo; per-sample allocation not given. For vaccine and placebo recipients, repertoires were sequenced using samples collected on day 63 after the first injection.

This specimen consisted of peripheral blood, obtained in a trial of Ad26.COV2.S vaccine versus placebo. These receptors were taken from a person aged 18-65 years who received the Ad26.COV2.S COVID-19 vaccine or a placebo.

The chain is built from TRBV5-1 and TRBJ2-3, with a possible D match to TRBD1 (6 bases). The ends were cut back, 3 bases at V and 0 bases at J, with 14 bases in the middle. This CDR3 contains 16 residues. CDR1 is SGHRS and CDR2 is YFSETQ in the germline V gene. The CDR3 DNA reads TGCGCCAGCAGCTCCCGGGCAGGGGCGAGCACAGATACGCAGTATTTT. Its protein product is CASSSRAGASTDTQYF.

V usage is TRBV19 and J usage is TRBJ1-1; no firm D call. There are 12 residues in the CDR3. Looked up from germline, CDR1 is LNHDA and CDR2 is SQIVND (reference sequence). The ends were cut back, 5 bases at V and 4 bases at J, with 8 bases in the middle. The CDR3 DNA sequence: TGTGCCAGTAGTTGGAGTTCCACTGAAGCTTTCTTT. Protein product: CASSWSSTEAFF.

V is TRBV5-1 and J is TRBJ1-1; possible D gene TRBD1, 6 bases. Germline V gene lookup returns CDR1 SGHRS and CDR2 YFSETQ. There are 14 residues in the CDR3. Trimming took off 4 bases at V and 0 bases at J, with 10 bases between the two ends. CDR3 residues: CASSGQSLNTEAFF. CDR3 in DNA: TGCGCCAGCAGCGGACAGTCGTTGAACACTGAAGCTTTCTTT.

V usage is TRBV1 and J usage is TRBJ2-3; the table gives TRBD2 as D, unverified against the DNA. TRBV1 is listed as a pseudogene. This CDR3 spans 16 amino acids. CDR3 protein: CTSSPAGGTPTDTQYF. DNA of the CDR3: TGCACCAGCAGCCCTGCGGGGGGGACCCCCACAGATACGCAGTATTTT.

This clone occurred a few times. This sequence joins TRBV9 and TRBJ2-2, with D perhaps matching TRBD1 (8 bases). The CDR3 has 16 amino acids. Germline CDR1 and CDR2: SGDLS and YYNGEE. Trimming stripped 4 bases from V and 3 bases from J, with 16 bases between. The CDR3, as DNA: TGTGCCAGCAGCACCTACAGGGGGAGGGACACCGGGGAGCTGTTTTTT. This codes for CASSTYRGRDTGELFF. Drawing the rest from reference TRBV9 and TRBJ2-2, the complete variable domain is DSGVTQTPKHLITATGQRVTLRCSPRSGDLSVYWYQQSLDQGLQFLIQYYNGEERAKGNILERFSAQQFPDLHSELNLSSLELGDSALYFCASSTYRGRDTGELFFGEGSRLTVL.

This clone came up a few times. This rearrangement joins TRBV6-5 to TRBJ1-4, with 7 nucleotides matching TRBD1. This CDR3 is built from 13 residues. The junction had 17 bases not matched to a gene; V was cut back by 9 bases and J by 16 bases. From germline, CDR1 is MNHEY and CDR2 SVGAGI. This CDR3 is CASKNNEGQSPFF. The CDR3, as DNA: TGTGCCAGTAAGAACAACGAGGGACAGTCGCCGTTTTTT.

In the case of this clone: Within the sample, other DNA sequences also encode this same CDR3. The chain has TRBV2 and TRBJ2-7, with a tentative D call TRBD1 (5 bases). The CDR3 contains 14 residues. Germline V gene lookup returns CDR1 SNHLY and CDR2 FYNNEI. The V end lost 2 bases, the J end lost 0 bases, and 8 bases lay between the germline ends. The CDR3 here is CASSEQGSSYEQYF. The CDR3 DNA reads TGTGCCAGCAGTGAACAGGGCAGCTCCTACGAGCAGTACTTC. Using reference TRBV2 and TRBJ2-7 for the parts outside the CDR3, the full variable domain is EPEVTQTPSHQVTQMGQEVILRCVPISNHLYFYWYRQILGQKVEFLVSFYNNEISEKSEIFDDQFSVERPDGSNFTLKIRSTKLEDSAMYFCASSEQGSSYEQYFGPGTRLTVT.

The chain combines TRBV29-1 with TRBJ2-5; D possibly matches TRBD1 or TRBD2 (5 bases each). Looked up from germline, CDR1 is SQVTM and CDR2 is ANQGSEA. The CDR3 consists of 12 residues. V was clipped by 3 bases and J by 5 bases, with 10 bases between them. CDR3 in DNA: TGCAGCGTTGAGGGGGTGGGGGAGACCCAGTACTTC. Protein sequence: CSVEGVGETQYF.

V and J are TRBV4-3 and TRBJ1-2; TRBD1 might be the D (5 bases). Germline CDR1 LGHNA, CDR2 YSLEER. The CDR3 is 16 residues long. The germline V and J ends were trimmed by 4 bases and 3 bases, with 18 bases remaining between them. The CDR3: CASSRGTLSRDYGYTF. The CDR3 DNA reads TGCGCCAGCAGCCGCGGGACCCTGAGTCGGGACTATGGCTACACCTTC.

For the CDR3, the DNA is TGTGCCAGCAGCTCGCCGGGACATAGAAATGAAAAACTGTTTTTT. This gives the protein CASSSPGHRNEKLFF. The chain combines TRBV11-3 with TRBJ1-4; tentatively, D is TRBD1 (6 bases). CDR3 size: 15 residues. The V gene's germline CDR1 is SGHNT and CDR2 YENEEA. Trimming removed 4 bases from V and 5 bases from J, with 14 bases in between.

The V gene is TRBV2, the J gene TRBJ2-1; 9 nucleotides line up with TRBD1. Germline V CDR1 and CDR2: SNHLY, FYNNEI. The junction had 10 bases not matched to a gene; V was cut back by 6 bases and J by 4 bases. This CDR3 spans 16 amino acids. Here the CDR3 DNA reads TGTGCCAGCAGGACCCCGGGACAGGGCGGTTACAATGAGCAGTTCTTC. As protein: CASRTPGQGGYNEQFF.

V gene TRBV29-1 combines with J gene TRBJ2-2; tentative D call: TRBD2 (5 bases). Trimming took 7 bases from V and 4 from J, leaving 19 bases between them. This CDR3 region has 15 residues. Germline CDR1 is SQVTM and CDR2 is ANQGSEA. The CDR3 spells CSASWVDRGTGELFF. In nucleotides, the CDR3 is TGCAGCGCCTCATGGGTCGACCGGGGCACCGGGGAGCTGTTTTTT.

In regard to this clone: Other DNA sequences in this specimen translate into the identical CDR3. The V and J genes are TRBV5-1 and TRBJ1-2, with 7 bases that match TRBD1. V trimming: 4 bases; J trimming: 4 bases; junction bases outside the gene matches: 4. Germline V CDR1 and CDR2: SGHRS, YFSETQ. The CDR3 has 13 residues. The CDR3 DNA is TGCGCCAGCAGCCGGGACAGATCCTATGGCTACACCTTC. Translated, it gives CASSRDRSYGYTF.

This chain joins TRBV18 and TRBJ1-5, with D perhaps matching TRBD1 (6 bases). Looked up from germline, CDR1 is KGHSH and CDR2 is LQKENI. The CDR3 loop spans 13 amino acids. Trimming removed 8 bases from V and 2 bases from J, with 10 bases in between. The CDR3 region is CASAGDGNQPQHF. The CDR3 region has the DNA TGTGCCAGCGCAGGGGATGGCAATCAGCCCCAGCATTTT.

V gene TRBV5-1 combines with J gene TRBJ2-3, with D perhaps matching TRBD2 (6 bases). Germline V CDR1 and CDR2: SGHRS, YFSETQ. The CDR3 extends over 14 amino acids. The V end was cut by 5 bases, the J end by 4 bases, with 14 bases between. CDR3 region: CASRKGTGADTQYF. CDR3 nucleotide sequence: TGCGCCAGCAGAAAGGGGACTGGGGCAGATACGCAGTATTTT.

The chain links TRBV28 to TRBJ2-7; the D gene is possibly TRBD1 (5 bases). The CDR3 has 16 amino acids. Germline assignment: CDR1 MDHEN and CDR2 SYDVKM. V was shortened by 3 bases and J by 5 bases, with 20 bases between the two germline ends. The CDR3 loop reads CASSFPARVGGDEQYF. In DNA, the CDR3 is TGTGCCAGCAGTTTTCCCGCCAGGGTAGGTGGAGACGAGCAGTACTTC. The full variable domain, completed using reference TRBV28 and TRBJ2-7, is DVKVTQSSRYLVKRTGEKVFLECVQDMDHENMFWYRQDPGLGLRLIYFSYDVKMKEKGDIPEGYSVSREKKERFSLILESASTNQTSMYLCASSFPARVGGDEQYFGPGTRLTVT.

V is TRBV6-7 and J is TRBJ1-3; D remains ambiguous. TRBV6-7 is given ORF status, its function remaining uncertain. This CDR3 is built from 18 residues. Deletions cut 0 bases from V and 1 base from J, with 16 bases between. The CDR3 sequence is CASSYSYSGSWSGNTIYF. The DNA of the CDR3 is TGTGCCAGCAGTTACTCGTACTCTGGCAGCTGGTCTGGAAACACCATATATTTT.

This sequence joins TRBV7-9 and TRBJ2-2; tentatively, D is TRBD1 (7 bases). Germline values: CDR1 SEHNR, CDR2 FQNEAQ (reference sequence). V shed 5 bases and J shed 10 bases, with 20 bases lying between them. CDR3 length equals 15 residues. CDR3 nucleotides: TGTGCCAGCAGCCCCAACTCCAGGGGGGTCGCGGAGCTGTTTTTT. This gives the protein CASSPNSRGVAELFF.

This chain connects TRBV2 to TRBJ1-1, with D maybe TRBD1 (5 bases). CDR3 length: 12 residues. V lost 5 bases and J 6 bases, leaving 10 bases between the germline ends. CDR1 is SNHLY and CDR2 is FYNNEI in the germline V gene. DNA for the CDR3: TGTGCCAGCAGTTCACGGGACGCTGAAGCTTTCTTT. Amino acids: CASSSRDAEAFF.

In regard to this clone: Other DNA sequences in the sample encode the same CDR3. The rearrangement links TRBV9 to TRBJ1-4, with unresolved D. Germline V gene sequence: CDR1 SGDLS, CDR2 YYNGEE. V was cut by 0 bases and J by 7 bases, with 13 bases left in between. This CDR3 region has 15 residues. The CDR3 region has the DNA TGTGCCAGCAGCGTAGCCCCCGGTCGGGGTGAAAAACTGTTTTTT. This sequence encodes CASSVAPGRGEKLFF.

V is TRBV18 and J is TRBJ2-7, with D perhaps matching TRBD1 (6 bases). The V gene's germline CDR1 is KGHSH and CDR2 LQKENI. The germline V and J ends were trimmed by 0 bases and 5 bases, with 8 bases remaining between them. This CDR3 spans 13 amino acids. The CDR3 spells CASSPPSGDEQYF. The CDR3 coding sequence is TGTGCCAGCTCACCACCGTCAGGGGACGAGCAGTACTTC.

The chain employs TRBV7-6 and TRBJ1-5, with 9 bases that match TRBD1. Unmatched junction bases numbered 13, after V lost 4 bases and J lost 3 bases. This CDR3 spans 18 amino acids. Per the germline V gene, CDR1 is SGHVS and CDR2 is FNYEAQ. CDR3 sequence: CASSSHLRDRADNQPQHF. DNA of the CDR3: TGTGCCAGCAGCTCGCACCTCCGGGACAGGGCCGACAATCAGCCCCAGCATTTT. Drawing the rest from reference TRBV7-6 and TRBJ1-5, the complete variable domain is GAGVSQSPRYKVTKRGQDVALRCDPISGHVSLYWYRQALGQGPEFLTYFNYEAQQDKSGLPNDRFSAERPEGSISTLTIQRTEQRDSAMYRCASSSHLRDRADNQPQHFGDGTRLSIL.

This clone was seen just once. The genes are TRBV5-5 and TRBJ2-3; 8 nucleotides align to TRBD2. Germline V lookup: CDR1 SGHKS, CDR2 YYEKEE (reference sequence). The CDR3 has 14 residues. The trim removed 4 bases at V and 5 bases at J, leaving 6 bases unmatched. The CDR3 loop is CASSLSGEGDTQYF. For the CDR3, the DNA is TGTGCCAGCAGCCTTAGCGGGGAGGGAGATACGCAGTATTTT.

The genes are TRBV5-6 and TRBJ1-5, with TRBD1 as a possible D gene (5 bases). Germline CDR1 is SGHDT and CDR2 is YYEEEE. The length of the CDR3 is 14 residues. With 3 bases removed from V and 5 bases from J, the gap between germline ends came to 12 bases. CDR3 sequence (DNA): TGTGCCAGCAGCTCTCGGACCAGGGATCAGCCCCAGCATTTT. This codes for CASSSRTRDQPQHF.